This section outlines one T cell receptor (beta chain) sequence together with its context. Its antigen is currently unknown. Its ends do not fully match the called genes, so a read error is possible. The source of the sample is a study of tumor-infiltrating lymphocytes in primary liver carcinoma. As for the study in general: Tumor lesions were T1-T3 N0M0 and spanned roughly 4 to 11 cm. Sequenced samples came back with roughly 3.65 to 7.5 million productive TCRbeta reads, and the counts looked alike across tissue types.

Constant-region priming of around 530 ng total RNA yielded TCR beta cDNA. Library construction for TCR beta comprised three nested multiplex PCR rounds performed with slightly modified ARM-PCR. The study ran its first two PCR rounds for nine to ten cycles each, using TRBV1-TRBV30 forward primers and a C-beta reverse primer. A single record per CDR3 protein comes from TCRdb applying MiXCR to the multiplex PCR reads. The table lists about 66,000 distinct CDR3 sequences, 71% of them singletons. General study findings and limits: Researchers report that only about 7.5-25% of top clones turned up in all five tumor regions.

The CDR3 runs to 16 residues. Germline CDR1 reads SGHAT; CDR2 reads FQNNGV. Scientists recovered RNA and DNA together from around 20-30 mg of unsorted bulk tissue. Patients had primary liver carcinoma treated by surgical resection. Sequencing used liver tumor tissue from sampling region 4. Described subset: tumor region T4, right-lateral pole. J is TRBJ2-5 and V is TRBV11-2, with TRBD2 identical over 8 bases. The TCR originated in a man aged 40-55 years with primary liver carcinoma and hepatitis B virus infection. The chain's CDR3 is CASNQATGGGKDTQYF. The CDR3 nucleotides are TGTGCCAGCAACCAAGCTACTGGCGGGGGGAAAGATACCCAGTACTTC.